The clone carrying this TCR beta chain was detected once. The entry originates in a study of blood T cell repertoires in COVID-19. Study details: There were acute and convalescent COVID-19 samples, and they came from the United States, Italy and Spain.

Ages ranged from roughly 18 to 95 years, with residence in approximately 23 US areas. Each participant's cohort was designated according to participant-reported clinical history. The junction had 6 bases not matched to a gene; V was cut back by 0 bases and J by 5 bases. This CDR3 spans 16 amino acids. Germline loops: CDR1 LGHDT, CDR2 YNNKEL (reference sequence). In the authors' methods: Quantification of nucleated cells was approximated via reference gene primer amplification. This table comes from immunoSEQ multiplex PCR, and its TCRdb copy is limited to in-frame clones, with some not included. D and trimming come from the DNA, and the V and J calls and clone size come from that table. This table has some 200,000 clones, approximately 86% appearing once.

V usage is TRBV3-1 (or the pseudogene TRBV3-2) and J usage is TRBJ1-3; 8 nucleotides agree with TRBD1. The receptor's source is a man between 18 and 29 years old with acute COVID-19. Sequenced: PBMCs or T cells enriched from blood (not recorded which). The CDR3 sequence: CASSQDWQGARNTIYF. The CDR3 DNA sequence: TGTGCCAGCAGCCAAGATTGGCAGGGGGCGAGAAACACCATATATTTT.